A single sample is the source of the 32 T cell receptor beta chains below, sequenced in a study of blood T cell repertoires in COVID-19 (dated by TCRdb to between 2020 and 2021). The method was the immunoSEQ multiplex PCR assay. TCRdb carries this immuneACCESS record with in-frame sequences only. Its versions omit some clonotypes, under half of them owing to an unresolved V gene in the studies checked, with the rest unexplained. Counted in this sample were over 300,000 clones; 80% to 90% of them appeared once. Roughly 2.2% of the sample is in the top ten clones. The sample was PBMCs or T cells enriched from blood (not recorded which). The receptors were gathered from a man younger than 40 who had recovered from COVID-19.

The gene calls are TRBV12-5 and TRBJ1-5; TRBD1 matches at 9 bases. The V gene end was trimmed by 3 bases and the J gene end by 1 base; junction bases not matched to a gene: 13. The CDR3 is made up of 19 amino acids. CDR1 is LGHNT and CDR2 is FRNRAP in the germline V gene. CDR3 protein: CASGFSGQGRSRSNQPQHF. The DNA of the CDR3 is TGTGCTAGTGGTTTTTCGGGACAGGGTAGGAGTAGGAGCAATCAGCCCCAGCATTTT.

The chain links TRBV6-5 to TRBJ2-2; 7 bases agree with TRBD2. The V gene's germline CDR1 is MNHEY and CDR2 SVGAGI. The V gene end was trimmed by 6 bases and the J gene end by 5 bases; junction bases not matched to a gene: 6. This CDR3 comprises 14 residues. The CDR3 sequence is CASSSGRRTGELFF. As DNA, the CDR3 is TGTGCCAGCAGCTCCGGGAGGCGGACCGGGGAGCTGTTTTTT.

This clone turned up a few times. V is TRBV3-1 (or the pseudogene TRBV3-2) and J is TRBJ2-4; TRBD2 matches at 11 bases. V lost 0 bases, J lost 0 bases, and 7 bases stayed unmatched. Germline V gene lookup returns CDR1 LGHDT and CDR2 YNNKEL (reference sequence). This CDR3 has 19 residues. The CDR3 spells CASSQDQLAGALAKNIQYF. The CDR3 DNA follows: TGTGCCAGCAGCCAAGATCAACTAGCGGGGGCCCTAGCCAAAAACATTCAGTACTTC.

The J gene is TRBJ2-1, the V gene TRBV6-2 or TRBV6-3, with a tentative D call TRBD2 (6 bases). The V end lost 0 bases, the J end lost 1 base, and 16 bases lay between the germline ends. CDR3 length equals 18 residues. Germline-derived CDR1 and CDR2 are MNHEY and SVGEGT. The CDR3 reads CASSYSLWSAGSYNEQFF. Written as DNA, the CDR3 is TGTGCCAGCAGTTACTCCCTTTGGTCGGCGGGGTCCTACAATGAGCAGTTCTTC.

The V call is TRBV18, the J call TRBJ2-2; 10 bases map to TRBD2. The ends lost 2 bases at V and 7 bases at J; junction bases unmatched: 7. Germline V gene sequence: CDR1 KGHSH, CDR2 LQKENI. The CDR3 is 16 amino acids. The CDR3 region has the DNA TGTGCCAGCTCACCATCAGCGGGGGGGCCCGGCGGGGAGCTGTTTTTT. This gives the protein CASSPSAGGPGGELFF.

The V call is TRBV3-1 (or the pseudogene TRBV3-2), the J call TRBJ1-2; D might be TRBD1 (6 bases). Germline-derived CDR1 and CDR2 are LGHDT and YNNKEL (reference sequence). V was shortened by 0 bases and J by 3 bases, with 17 bases between the two germline ends. The CDR3 totals 17 residues. CDR3 protein: CASSQDSGSSGDYGYTF. The CDR3 DNA reads as TGTGCCAGCAGCCAAGATTCAGGTTCGTCAGGGGACTATGGCTACACCTTC.

This chain connects TRBV14 to TRBJ2-5, with D possibly TRBD1 on 6 matching bases. Germline V lookup: CDR1 SGHDN, CDR2 FVKESK. Between the trimmed V and J ends, which lost 0 bases and 5 bases, there was a span of 16 bases. The CDR3 contains 16 residues. The CDR3 spells CASSQDLGASLETQYF. The CDR3 region has the DNA TGTGCCAGCAGCCAAGATTTGGGGGCTAGCCTGGAGACCCAGTACTTC. The whole variable domain, filled in from reference TRBV14 and TRBJ2-5, reads EAGVTQFPSHSVIEKGQTVTLRCDPISGHDNLYWYRRVMGKEIKFLLHFVKESKQDESGMPNNRFLAERTGGTYSTLKVQPAELEDSGVYFCASSQDLGASLETQYFGPGTRLLVL.

J is TRBJ1-2 and V is TRBV14, with TRBD1 identical over 7 bases. Per germline, CDR1 SGHDN and CDR2 FVKESK. V shed 0 bases, J shed 8 bases, and the junction held 6 bases outside the gene matches. The CDR3 extends over 14 amino acids. The CDR3 DNA follows: TGTGCCAGCAGCCAAGATTGGAGGGGGCGCGGCTACACCTTC. It translates to CASSQDWRGRGYTF. Full variable domain (missing parts from reference TRBV14 and TRBJ1-2): EAGVTQFPSHSVIEKGQTVTLRCDPISGHDNLYWYRRVMGKEIKFLLHFVKESKQDESGMPNNRFLAERTGGTYSTLKVQPAELEDSGVYFCASSQDWRGRGYTFGSGTRLTVV.

About this clone: The junction differs from germline at one of its ends, possibly a read error. V is TRBV7-7 and J is TRBJ2-5; 9 positions agree with TRBD2. This CDR3 has 17 residues. Germline CDR1 is SSHAT and CDR2 is FNYEAQ (reference sequence). CDR3 sequence reads: CASSLLLRGGLGETQYF. The CDR3 coding sequence is TGTGCTAGCAGCTTACTATTGCGGGGGGGCCTTGGAGAGACCCAGTACTTC.

The chain joins TRBV6-2 or TRBV6-3 to TRBJ2-1, with TRBD2 matching 15 bases. There are 18 residues in the CDR3. Germline assignment: CDR1 MNHEY and CDR2 SVGEGT. V gave up 2 bases and J gave up 0 bases; unmatched junction bases: 2. CDR3 protein: CASSYAGLAGGSYNEQFF. The CDR3 bases are TGTGCCAGCAGTTACGCGGGACTAGCGGGAGGCTCCTACAATGAGCAGTTCTTC.

The chain combines TRBV5-5 with TRBJ2-2; the match to TRBD1 covers 7 bases. The germline V gene has CDR1 SGHKS and CDR2 YYEKEE (reference sequence). The trim removed 5 bases at V and 2 bases at J, leaving 6 bases unmatched. The CDR3 covers 15 residues. The CDR3 coding sequence is TGTGCCAGCAGACATCGACAGGGCAACACCGGGGAGCTGTTTTTT. It is translated as CASRHRQGNTGELFF.

This chain connects TRBV4-1 to TRBJ1-2; no firm D call. Trimming stripped 0 bases from V and 7 bases from J, with 15 bases between. This CDR3 region has 15 residues. Germline V lookup: CDR1 MGHRA, CDR2 YSYEKL. CDR3 bases: TGCGCCAGCAGCCAAGATGAACGGGTCCTCCCTGGCTACACCTTC. As protein: CASSQDERVLPGYTF.

The rearrangement links TRBV7-2 to TRBJ2-7; 7 bases fit TRBD1. Germline assignment: CDR1 SGHTA and CDR2 FQGNSA. Trimming at V came to 5 bases and at J to 0 bases, leaving 10 bases not matched to a gene. The CDR3 extends over 16 amino acids. CDR3 nucleotides: TGTGCCAGCAGCCGGCGGACAGGTGGTAGCTCCTACGAGCAGTACTTC. It specifies CASSRRTGGSSYEQYF.

The chain recombines TRBV9 with TRBJ1-4; D may be TRBD1 (6 bases). CDR3 length: 17 amino acids. Trimming cost V 0 bases and J 0 bases, with 12 bases left between them. The V gene's germline CDR1 is SGDLS and CDR2 YYNGEE. CDR3 DNA sequence: TGTGCCAGCAGCGTAGGGCAGGGGCGAACAACTAATGAAAAACTGTTTTTT. It yields the protein CASSVGQGRTTNEKLFF.

The rearrangement links TRBV15 to TRBJ2-5, with 9 bases aligning to TRBD2. The length of the CDR3 is 17 residues. The junction had 11 bases not matched to a gene; V was cut back by 2 bases and J by 4 bases. Germline assignment: CDR1 LNHNV and CDR2 YYDKDF (reference sequence). CDR3 in amino acids: CATSRKGSAGGPETQYF. The CDR3, as DNA: TGTGCCACCAGCAGAAAAGGCTCGGCGGGGGGGCCAGAGACCCAGTACTTC.

This rearrangement joins TRBV10-2 to TRBJ1-1, with D tentatively TRBD1 (5 bases). The CDR3 loop spans 12 amino acids. Trimming cost V 6 bases and J 1 base, with 6 bases left between them. CDR1 is WSHSY, CDR2 SAAADI, per germline. CDR3 amino acids: CASRGGNTEAFF. The CDR3 bases are TGCGCCAGCAGGGGGGGGAACACTGAAGCTTTCTTT.

This clone was found once. The rearrangement joins TRBV5-5 to TRBJ2-5; D may be TRBD2 (6 bases). This CDR3 comprises 15 residues. Trimming stripped 0 bases from V and 5 bases from J, with 14 bases between. Per the germline V gene, CDR1 is SGHKS and CDR2 is YYEKEE (reference sequence). The CDR3: CASSLAGRGYETQYF. CDR3 nucleotide sequence: TGTGCCAGCAGCTTGGCCGGGAGAGGGTATGAGACCCAGTACTTC.

The J gene is TRBJ1-5, the V gene TRBV30, with D possibly TRBD1 on 5 matching bases. This CDR3 comprises 17 residues. The V end lost 2 bases, the J end lost 1 base, and 18 bases lay between the germline ends. CDR1 GTSNPN and CDR2 SVGIG come from the germline V gene (reference sequence). The CDR3 DNA reads TGTGCCTGGAGTAGGAGGGGCGCCTCTAGGAGCAATCAGCCCCAGCATTTT. Protein product: CAWSRRGASRSNQPQHF.

The J gene is TRBJ2-7, the V gene TRBV18, with a weak D call TRBD1 (5 bases). V was clipped by 1 base and J by 7 bases, with 17 bases between them. Germline CDR1 and CDR2: KGHSH and LQKENI. The CDR3 spans 15 residues. CDR3 in amino acids: CASSPREGVREEQYF. The CDR3 nucleotides are TGTGCCAGCTCACCACGTGAAGGGGTTAGGGAAGAGCAGTACTTC.

On this clone itself: The sample carries other DNA sequences with the same CDR3. The V call is TRBV5-1, the J call TRBJ1-1; TRBD1 aligns across 8 bases. V shed 2 bases and J 1 base; nucleotides not matched to a gene: 1. Germline CDR1 SGHRS, CDR2 YFSETQ. The CDR3 has 14 amino acids. CDR3 sequence (DNA): TGCGCCAGCAGCTTCAGGGGGCGGAACACTGAAGCTTTCTTT. It specifies CASSFRGRNTEAFF.

This CDR3 is CAIQGDQGAGELFF. The CDR3 nucleotides are TGTGCCATCCAAGGCGATCAGGGGGCCGGGGAGCTGTTTTTT. The chain is built from TRBV28 and TRBJ2-2, with TRBD1 matching 7 bases. The CDR3 runs to 14 residues. After removal of 10 bases from V and 6 bases from J, the junction contained 11 bases not matched to a gene. Per the germline V gene, CDR1 is MDHEN and CDR2 is SYDVKM. Looking up the rest from reference TRBV28 and TRBJ2-2 gives the full variable domain: DVKVTQSSRYLVKRTGEKVFLECVQDMDHENMFWYRQDPGLGLRLIYFSYDVKMKEKGDIPEGYSVSREKKERFSLILESASTNQTSMYLCAIQGDQGAGELFFGEGSRLTVL.

V and J are TRBV7-2 and TRBJ2-5; 7 bases align to TRBD1. This CDR3 contains 15 residues. Losses at the gene ends were 4 bases for V and 6 bases for J; bases not matched to a gene: 11. Per germline, CDR1 SGHTA and CDR2 FQGNSA. The CDR3 region has the DNA TGTGCCAGCAGCTCATTTAAGGGGGCAGAAAAGACCCAGTACTTC. It encodes CASSSFKGAEKTQYF.

This chain joins TRBV6-5 and TRBJ1-2, with a possible D match to TRBD1 (5 bases). V gave up 6 bases and J gave up 4 bases, with 18 bases separating them. The CDR3 contains 15 residues. Germline CDR1 and CDR2: MNHEY and SVGAGI. CDR3: CASRPLVGEGYGYTF. The CDR3 DNA is TGTGCCAGCAGACCCTTGGTAGGGGAGGGCTATGGCTACACCTTC.

Points on this clone: This specimen includes other DNA sequences encoding the same CDR3. The chain combines TRBV12-3 or TRBV12-4 with TRBJ1-1, with D maybe TRBD1 (5 bases). V gave up 5 bases and J gave up 4 bases, with 11 bases separating them. CDR3 length: 13 residues. The CDR3 DNA follows: TGTGCCAGCAGTCTGGGGGGAGGCACTGAAGCTTTCTTT. Its translation is CASSLGGGTEAFF.

This clone was seen a handful of times. This sequence joins TRBV19 and TRBJ1-1; a weak D match, TRBD1 (5 bases). V was pared by 3 bases and J by 3 bases, with 14 bases between. CDR3 length equals 15 residues. Germline lookup yields CDR1 LNHDA and CDR2 SQIVND (reference sequence). CDR3 bases: TGTGCCAGTAGTATCGGCCCCCAGGGCTACACTGAAGCTTTCTTT. Its protein is CASSIGPQGYTEAFF.

The gene calls are TRBV7-9 and TRBJ2-4, with D uncertain. This CDR3 region has 16 residues. V lost 2 bases and J lost 4, with 15 bases in between. The germline gives CDR1 SEHNR, CDR2 FQNEAQ (reference sequence). For the CDR3, the DNA is TGTGCCAGCAGCTTAAGCCACGGCGGAGAGAAAAACATTCAGTACTTC. This sequence encodes CASSLSHGGEKNIQYF.

The V and J genes are TRBV6-5 and TRBJ2-2; 14 bases agree with TRBD2. The CDR3 is 15 residues long. Germline CDR1 and CDR2: MNHEY and SVGAGI. The trim removed 8 bases at V and 4 bases at J, leaving 3 bases unmatched. Here the CDR3 DNA reads TGTGCCAGCTCGGGACTAGCGGGGGCCACCGGGGAGCTGTTTTTT. Encoded protein: CASSGLAGATGELFF.

The rearrangement links TRBV6-6 to TRBJ2-6; 11 bases match TRBD1. V was pared by 5 bases and J by 4 bases, with 22 bases of the junction left unmatched. CDR1 is MNHNY, CDR2 SVGAGI, per germline (reference sequence). This CDR3 spans 22 amino acids. The CDR3 DNA reads TGTGCCAGCAGTCTCCACTCACGGATCGGACAGGGGGCGCGAGAGGGGGCCAACGTCCTGACTTTC. Protein sequence: CASSLHSRIGQGAREGANVLTF.

The chain couples TRBV19 to TRBJ2-7, with a tentative D call TRBD2 (7 bases). The CDR3 totals 14 residues. Germline CDR1 LNHDA, CDR2 SQIVND (reference sequence). Trimming stripped 5 bases from V and 3 bases from J, with 14 bases between. The chain's CDR3 is CASSPQGGDYEQYF. The DNA of the CDR3 is TGTGCCAGTAGTCCACAGGGAGGGGACTACGAGCAGTACTTC.

The V and J genes are TRBV11-3 and TRBJ2-3; 9 bases are shared with TRBD2. Trimming took 1 base from V and 0 from J; bases not matched to a gene: 2. From germline, CDR1 is SGHNT and CDR2 YENEEA. The CDR3 is 16 amino acids. In DNA form, the CDR3 reads TGTGCCAGCAGCTTAGCGGCGGGGGGGAGCACAGATACGCAGTATTTT. It specifies CASSLAAGGSTDTQYF.

This chain connects TRBV9 to TRBJ2-1; D call uncertain. From germline, CDR1 is SGDLS and CDR2 YYNGEE. This CDR3 has 15 amino acids. The V end was cut by 4 bases, the J end by 5 bases, with 16 bases between. The CDR3: CASSPLLGHHNEQFF. The CDR3 nucleotides read TGTGCCAGCAGCCCCCTGCTTGGCCACCACAATGAGCAGTTCTTC.

This clone has only a few counts. Other DNA sequences in this sample translate to the same CDR3. The gene calls are TRBV19 and TRBJ1-1, with D perhaps matching TRBD1 (6 bases). The CDR3 has 14 residues. Germline lookup yields CDR1 LNHDA and CDR2 SQIVND (reference sequence). V gave up 4 bases and J gave up 0 bases, with 9 bases separating them. CDR3 residues: CASSTGQLNTEAFF. The CDR3, as DNA: TGTGCCAGTAGTACCGGACAGTTGAACACTGAAGCTTTCTTT.